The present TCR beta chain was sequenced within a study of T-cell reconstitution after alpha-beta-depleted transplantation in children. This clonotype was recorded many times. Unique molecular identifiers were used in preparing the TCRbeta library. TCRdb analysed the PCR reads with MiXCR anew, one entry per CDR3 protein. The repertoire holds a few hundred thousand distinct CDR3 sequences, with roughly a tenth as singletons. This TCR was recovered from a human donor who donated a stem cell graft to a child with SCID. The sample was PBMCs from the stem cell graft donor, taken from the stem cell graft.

CDR3 protein: CASSGWEVPDTQYF. The CDR3 nucleotides are TGTGCCAGCAGTGGATGGGAGGTCCCAGATACGCAGTATTTT. The J gene is TRBJ2-3, the V gene TRBV2, with D perhaps TRBD2 (6 bases). The CDR3 has 14 residues. Trimming removed 4 bases at V and 4 bases at J, with 12 bases between. Germline assignment: CDR1 SNHLY and CDR2 FYNNEI.